Presented here are 21 T cell receptor beta chains from one specimen sequenced in a study of blood T cell repertoires in COVID-19. Measured with immunoSEQ multiplex PCR; TCRdb has only the in-frame clones, and not every one. The sample lists approximately 82,000 clones; around 80% were seen once. The sample comprised peripheral blood. The receptors originated from a woman aged 60-75 years with acute or convalescent COVID-19.

This CDR3 is CASRIGGGARTEAFF. The CDR3, as DNA: TGTGCCAGCAGGATTGGAGGGGGCGCGAGGACTGAAGCTTTCTTT. V and J are TRBV7-8 and TRBJ1-1; 7 bases are a match to TRBD1. The CDR3 totals 15 residues. Germline CDR1 SGHVS, CDR2 FQNEAQ. After removal of 6 bases from V and 5 bases from J, the junction contained 12 bases not matched to a gene.

This clone has only one observation. The V gene is TRBV4-1, the J gene TRBJ2-5; TRBD2 agrees at 13 bases. The CDR3 contains 15 residues. Germline V gene sequence: CDR1 MGHRA, CDR2 YSYEKL. The V gene end was trimmed by 1 base and the J gene end by 5 bases; junction bases not matched to a gene: 1. CDR3 nucleotide sequence: TGCGCCAGCAGCCAAGCACTAGCGGGGGGGGAGACCCAGTACTTC. This codes for CASSQALAGGETQYF.

V is TRBV11-3 and J is TRBJ1-1; 10 bases are shared with TRBD1. The CDR3 is 15 amino acids. The V gene's germline CDR1 is SGHNT and CDR2 YENEEA. Trimming took 2 bases from V and 5 from J; bases not matched to a gene: 5. The DNA of the CDR3 is TGTGCCAGCAGCTTATTGGGGGACAGGGGAACTGAAGCTTTCTTT. The encoded protein is CASSLLGDRGTEAFF.

This clone occurred a few times. The chain carries TRBV10-1 and TRBJ2-2, with a possible D match to TRBD1 (5 bases). Germline CDR1 and CDR2: WNHNN and SYGVQD (reference sequence). The V gene lost 5 bases and the J gene lost 0 bases, with 10 bases spanning the gap. The CDR3 runs 15 residues. DNA of the CDR3: TGCGCCAGCAGTTCGACGGACACGAACACCGGGGAGCTGTTTTTT. This gives the protein CASSSTDTNTGELFF.

The genes are TRBV18 and TRBJ2-7; the match to TRBD1 covers 9 bases. The CDR3 contains 15 residues. V was clipped by 3 bases and J by 7 bases; unmatched bases: 10. From germline, CDR1 is KGHSH and CDR2 LQKENI. The CDR3 bases are TGTGCCAGCTCACCCCTTTACAGGGGGCGCGAAGAGCAGTACTTC. This encodes CASSPLYRGREEQYF.

This chain uses TRBV7-9 with TRBJ1-2; D not certain. With 3 bases removed from V and 6 bases from J, the gap between germline ends came to 17 bases. The germline V gene has CDR1 SEHNR and CDR2 FQNEAQ (reference sequence). The CDR3 extends over 15 amino acids. CDR3 residues: CASSLEVNLSDGYTF. DNA for the CDR3: TGTGCCAGCAGCTTGGAGGTGAATCTTTCGGATGGCTACACCTTC. Variable domain in full (rest from reference TRBV7-9 and TRBJ1-2): DTGVSQNPRHKITKRGQNVTFRCDPISEHNRLYWYRQTLGQGPEFLTYFQNEAQLEKSRLLSDRFSAERPKGSFSTLEIQRTEQGDSAMYLCASSLEVNLSDGYTFGSGTRLTVV.

V and J are TRBV19 and TRBJ1-5; D is undetermined. V lost 8 bases, J lost 2 bases, and 10 bases lay in between. The CDR3 has 13 amino acids. Germline V gene data show CDR1 as LNHDA and CDR2 as SQIVND (reference sequence). CDR3: CASWRGGNQPQHF. The CDR3 bases are TGTGCCAGTTGGCGCGGGGGCAATCAGCCCCAGCATTTT.

The chain carries TRBV7-2 and TRBJ1-3; 10 bases map to TRBD1. CDR1 and CDR2 from the germline V gene are SGHTA and FQGNSA. The CDR3 spans 17 residues. With V trimmed by 5 bases and J by 1 base, 8 bases remained unmatched. The CDR3 reads CASSQHGTGVSGNTIYF. CDR3 sequence (DNA): TGTGCCAGCAGCCAGCACGGGACAGGGGTTTCTGGAAACACCATATATTTT.

V gene TRBV4-3 combines with J gene TRBJ2-2; D possibly corresponds to TRBD1 (5 bases). This CDR3 has 19 residues. CDR1 and CDR2 (germline): LGHNA, YSLEER. The germline V and J ends were trimmed by 4 bases and 5 bases, with 26 bases remaining between them. CDR3 sequence reads: CASSRKVSQATPSTGELFF. In nucleotides, the CDR3 is TGCGCCAGCAGCCGCAAGGTATCACAGGCCACCCCTTCGACCGGGGAGCTGTTTTTT.

The chain employs TRBV30 and TRBJ1-2, with a weak D call TRBD1 (5 bases). The CDR3 is 13 residues long. Looked up from germline, CDR1 is GTSNPN and CDR2 is SVGIG (reference sequence). Trimming removed 3 bases at V and 3 bases at J, with 11 bases between. CDR3 loop: CAWSNRKHYGYTF. In DNA form, the CDR3 reads TGTGCCTGGAGCAACAGGAAGCACTATGGCTACACCTTC.

This clone was found once. V is TRBV6-2 or TRBV6-3 and J is TRBJ2-4, with D possibly matching TRBD2 (6 bases). The CDR3 is 16 amino acids. Deletions cut 0 bases from V and 1 base from J, with 10 bases between. Germline lookup yields CDR1 MNHEY and CDR2 SVGEGT. CDR3 sequence reads: CASSYSGGAAKNIQYF. The CDR3 region has the DNA TGTGCCAGCAGTTACTCGGGGGGAGCGGCCAAAAACATTCAGTACTTC.

The DNA of the CDR3 is TGTGCCAGCAGATCGAGACAGGGCGGCAATCAGCCCCAGCATTTT. Its translation: CASRSRQGGNQPQHF. V is TRBV6-6 and J is TRBJ1-5; 7 nucleotides line up with TRBD1. Trimming took 6 bases from V and 2 from J; bases not matched to a gene: 7. Germline loops: CDR1 MNHNY, CDR2 SVGAGI (reference sequence). This CDR3 has 15 amino acids.

The CDR3 loop reads CASSLGVGAHNQPQHF. The CDR3 DNA reads as TGTGCCAGCAGCTTGGGGGTAGGGGCGCATAATCAGCCCCAGCATTTT. This chain connects TRBV5-6 to TRBJ1-5; a possible D gene is TRBD1 (5 bases). V gave up 0 bases and J gave up 4 bases, with 14 bases separating them. This CDR3 spans 16 amino acids. The germline V gene has CDR1 SGHDT and CDR2 YYEEEE. The whole variable domain, remainder taken from reference TRBV5-6 and TRBJ1-5, is DAGVTQSPTHLIKTRGQQVTLRCSPKSGHDTVSWYQQALGQGPQFIFQYYEEEERQRGNFPDRFSGHQFPNYSSELNVNALLLGDSALYLCASSLGVGAHNQPQHFGDGTRLSIL.

This clone appeared many times. This chain uses TRBV9 with TRBJ1-6; 10 nucleotides agree with TRBD1. The V gene end was trimmed by 0 bases and the J gene end by 8 bases; junction bases not matched to a gene: 2. Germline assignment: CDR1 SGDLS and CDR2 YYNGEE. CDR3 length: 15 residues. The CDR3, as DNA: TGTGCCAGCAGCGTAGTTGGGACAGGGGATTCACCCCTCCACTTT. This sequence encodes CASSVVGTGDSPLHF.

V is TRBV18 and J is TRBJ2-2; tentatively, D is TRBD2 (5 bases). The CDR3 contains 14 residues. Germline CDR1 reads KGHSH; CDR2 reads LQKENI. V shed 3 bases and J shed 6 bases, with 11 bases lying between them. In DNA, the CDR3 is TGTGCCAGCTCACCCCCCGGGGTGGCCGGGGAGCTGTTTTTT. Amino acid sequence: CASSPPGVAGELFF.

V gene TRBV6-6 combines with J gene TRBJ2-5, with 7 bases fitting TRBD2. The ends lost 6 bases at V and 6 bases at J; junction bases unmatched: 10. The CDR3 has 14 residues. Germline V lookup: CDR1 MNHNY, CDR2 SVGAGI (reference sequence). This CDR3 is CASSSAGIGKTQYF. DNA for the CDR3: TGTGCCAGCAGCTCAGCGGGGATCGGAAAGACCCAGTACTTC.

This clone was seen more than once but under ten times. This chain uses TRBV29-1 with TRBJ1-2, with 10 bases identical to TRBD1. The ends lost 6 bases at V and 4 bases at J; junction bases unmatched: 8. In germline, CDR1 is SQVTM, CDR2 ANQGSEA. The CDR3 is 14 amino acids. The CDR3 DNA is TGCAGCGTGACCGGACAGGGGGGGTCCTATGGCTACACCTTC. It specifies CSVTGQGGSYGYTF.

This chain connects TRBV19 to TRBJ2-3; D perhaps matches TRBD1 (6 bases). This CDR3 is built from 17 residues. Germline assignment: CDR1 LNHDA and CDR2 SQIVND (reference sequence). V was trimmed by 5 bases and J by 5 bases, leaving 23 bases between them. CDR3: CASSLDPPQGLKDTQYF. In DNA, the CDR3 is TGTGCCAGTAGTCTCGATCCCCCACAGGGTTTGAAAGATACGCAGTATTTT.

This chain uses TRBV10-3 with TRBJ2-5, with D perhaps TRBD1 (6 bases). Germline V gene data show CDR1 as ENHRY and CDR2 as SYGVKD. The CDR3 has 12 amino acids. The ends were cut back, 6 bases at V and 1 base at J, with 6 bases in the middle. The CDR3, as DNA: TGTGCCATCAGCAGGGGCCAAGAGACCCAGTACTTC. It translates to CAISRGQETQYF.

The chain employs TRBV4-3 and TRBJ2-1, with 7 bases aligning to TRBD2. V was clipped by 0 bases and J by 5 bases; unmatched bases: 4. Germline CDR1 reads LGHNA; CDR2 reads YSLEER. The CDR3 loop spans 15 amino acids. CDR3 in amino acids: CASSQEETSNNEQFF. The CDR3 nucleotides read TGCGCCAGCAGCCAAGAAGAGACTAGCAACAATGAGCAGTTCTTC.

This clone was seen only once. This chain connects TRBV24-1 to TRBJ1-2; 12 positions agree with TRBD1. Germline-derived CDR1 and CDR2 are KGHDR and SFDVKD. J gave up 7 bases and V 6 bases, and 8 bases lay outside the gene matches. The CDR3 extends over 15 amino acids. The CDR3: CATSSPGQGAVGYTF. In nucleotides, the CDR3 is TGTGCCACCAGTAGTCCGGGACAGGGGGCCGTTGGCTACACCTTC.